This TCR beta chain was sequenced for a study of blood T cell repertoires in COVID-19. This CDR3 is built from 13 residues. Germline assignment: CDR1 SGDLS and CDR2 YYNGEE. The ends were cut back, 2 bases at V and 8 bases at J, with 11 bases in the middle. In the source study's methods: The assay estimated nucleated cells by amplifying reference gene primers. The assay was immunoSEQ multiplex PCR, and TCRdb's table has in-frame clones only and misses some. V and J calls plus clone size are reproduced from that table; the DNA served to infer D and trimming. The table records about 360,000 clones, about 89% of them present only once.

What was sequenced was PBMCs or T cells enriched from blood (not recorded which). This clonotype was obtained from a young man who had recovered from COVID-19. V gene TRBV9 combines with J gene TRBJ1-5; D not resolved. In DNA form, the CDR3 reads TGTGCCAGCAGCGTCTCGGGTAGAGAGCCCCAGCATTTT. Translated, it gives CASSVSGREPQHF.